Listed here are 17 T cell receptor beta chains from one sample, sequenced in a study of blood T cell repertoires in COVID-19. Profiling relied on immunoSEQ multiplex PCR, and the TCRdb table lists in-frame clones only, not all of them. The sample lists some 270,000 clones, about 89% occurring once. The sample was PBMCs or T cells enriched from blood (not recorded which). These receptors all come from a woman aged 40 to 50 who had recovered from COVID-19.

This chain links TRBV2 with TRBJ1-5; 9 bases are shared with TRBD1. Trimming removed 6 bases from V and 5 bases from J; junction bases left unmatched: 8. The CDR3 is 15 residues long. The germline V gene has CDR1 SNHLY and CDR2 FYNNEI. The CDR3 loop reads CASRMTGGIDQPQHF. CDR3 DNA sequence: TGTGCCAGCAGGATGACAGGGGGAATTGATCAGCCCCAGCATTTT.

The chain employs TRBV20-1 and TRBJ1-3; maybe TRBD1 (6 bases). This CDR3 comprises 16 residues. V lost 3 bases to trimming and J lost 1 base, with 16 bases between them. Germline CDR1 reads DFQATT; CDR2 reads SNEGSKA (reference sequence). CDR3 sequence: CSASYSGTLSGNTIYF. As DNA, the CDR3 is TGCAGTGCTAGTTATTCCGGGACACTGTCTGGAAACACCATATATTTT.

The CDR3 loop is CASNPNNYGYTF. For the CDR3, the DNA is TGTGCCAGCAACCCTAATAACTATGGCTACACCTTC. V gene TRBV6-5 combines with J gene TRBJ1-2; no clear D. Germline-derived CDR1 and CDR2 are MNHEY and SVGAGI. This CDR3 contains 12 residues. V was shortened by 7 bases and J by 1 base, with 7 bases between the two germline ends.

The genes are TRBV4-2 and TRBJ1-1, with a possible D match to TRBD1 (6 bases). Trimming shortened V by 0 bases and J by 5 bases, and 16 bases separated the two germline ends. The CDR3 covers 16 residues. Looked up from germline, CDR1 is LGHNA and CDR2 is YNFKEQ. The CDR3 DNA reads TGTGCCAGCAGCCAAGATACGCCCCAGGGGCGAACTGAAGCTTTCTTT. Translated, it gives CASSQDTPQGRTEAFF.

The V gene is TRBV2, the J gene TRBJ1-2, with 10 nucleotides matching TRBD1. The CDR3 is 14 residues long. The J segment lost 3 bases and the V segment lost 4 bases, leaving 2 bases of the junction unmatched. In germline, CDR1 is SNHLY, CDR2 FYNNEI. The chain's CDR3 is CASSGTGGDYGYTF. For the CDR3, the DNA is TGTGCCAGCAGTGGGACAGGGGGGGACTATGGCTACACCTTC.

The CDR3 nucleotides are TGTGCCAGTAGTAAGACAGGGGTAACGCATGGCTACACCTTC. It yields the protein CASSKTGVTHGYTF. The J gene is TRBJ1-2, the V gene TRBV19; TRBD1 matches at 8 bases. This CDR3 comprises 14 residues. Per germline, CDR1 LNHDA and CDR2 SQIVND (reference sequence). V was pared by 4 bases and J by 6 bases, with 7 bases of the junction left unmatched.

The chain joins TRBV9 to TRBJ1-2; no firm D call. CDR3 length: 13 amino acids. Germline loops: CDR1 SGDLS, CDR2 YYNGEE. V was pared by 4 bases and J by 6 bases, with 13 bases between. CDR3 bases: TGTGCCAGCAGCCGGGAGTGGATGGATGGCTACACCTTC. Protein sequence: CASSREWMDGYTF.

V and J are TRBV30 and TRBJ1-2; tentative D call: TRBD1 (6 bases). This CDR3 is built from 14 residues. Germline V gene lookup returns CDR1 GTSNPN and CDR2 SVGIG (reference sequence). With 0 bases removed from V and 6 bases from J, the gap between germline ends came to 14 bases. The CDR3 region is CAWSVLQGRDGYTF. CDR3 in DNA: TGTGCCTGGAGTGTATTACAGGGAAGGGATGGCTACACCTTC.

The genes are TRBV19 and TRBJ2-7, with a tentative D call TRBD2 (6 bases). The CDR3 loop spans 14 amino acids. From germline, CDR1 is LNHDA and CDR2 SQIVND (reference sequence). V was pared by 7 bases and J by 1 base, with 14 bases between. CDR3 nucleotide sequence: TGTGCCAGTACCCCGGGCGCGGGATCCTACGAGCAGTACTTC. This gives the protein CASTPGAGSYEQYF.

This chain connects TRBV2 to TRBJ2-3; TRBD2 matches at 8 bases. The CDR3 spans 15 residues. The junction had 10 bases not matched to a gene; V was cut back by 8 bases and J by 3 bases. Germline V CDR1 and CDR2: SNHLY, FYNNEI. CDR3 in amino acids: CASGLISGRTDTQYF. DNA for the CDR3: TGTGCCAGCGGATTGATAAGCGGGAGAACAGATACGCAGTATTTT.

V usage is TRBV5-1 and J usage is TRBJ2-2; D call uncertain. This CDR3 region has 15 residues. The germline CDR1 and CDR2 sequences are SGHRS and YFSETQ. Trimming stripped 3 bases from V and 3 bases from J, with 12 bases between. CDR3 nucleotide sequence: TGCGCCAGCAGCTCTCTTTCCGCGGACACCGGGGAGCTGTTTTTT. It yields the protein CASSSLSADTGELFF.

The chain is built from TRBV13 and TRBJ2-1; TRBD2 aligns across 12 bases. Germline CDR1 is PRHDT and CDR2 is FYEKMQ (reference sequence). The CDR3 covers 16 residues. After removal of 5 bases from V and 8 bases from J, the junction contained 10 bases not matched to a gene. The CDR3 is CASSARLAGVIDEQFF. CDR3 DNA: TGTGCCAGCAGCGCCCGACTAGCGGGAGTGATTGATGAGCAGTTCTTC.

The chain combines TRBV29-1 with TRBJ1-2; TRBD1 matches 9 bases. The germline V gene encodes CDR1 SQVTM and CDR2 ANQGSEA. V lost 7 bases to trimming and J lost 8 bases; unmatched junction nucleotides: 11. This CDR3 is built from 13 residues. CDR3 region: CSGATGQGTGYTF. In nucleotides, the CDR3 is TGCAGCGGGGCCACGGGACAGGGAACCGGCTACACCTTC.

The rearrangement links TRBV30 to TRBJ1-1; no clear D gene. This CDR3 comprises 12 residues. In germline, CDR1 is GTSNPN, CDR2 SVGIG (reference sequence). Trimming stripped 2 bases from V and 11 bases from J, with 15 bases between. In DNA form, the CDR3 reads TGTGCCTGGAGTTTACCTGTCGGGGAGGCTTTCTTT. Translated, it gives CAWSLPVGEAFF.

DNA of the CDR3: TGTGCCAGCAGTGAACGGGGGGCGCGTGGCTACACCTTC. The encoded protein is CASSERGARGYTF. V usage is TRBV2 and J usage is TRBJ1-2; D possibly corresponds to TRBD1 (6 bases). Trimming removed 2 bases at V and 7 bases at J, with 11 bases between. This CDR3 is 13 amino acids long. Looked up from germline, CDR1 is SNHLY and CDR2 is FYNNEI.

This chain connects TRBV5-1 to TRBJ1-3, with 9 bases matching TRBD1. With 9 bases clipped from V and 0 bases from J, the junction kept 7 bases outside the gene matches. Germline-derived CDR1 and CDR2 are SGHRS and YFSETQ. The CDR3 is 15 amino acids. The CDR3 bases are TGCGCCACCGGGACAGGGTCGGGCTCTGGAAACACCATATATTTT. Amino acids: CATGTGSGSGNTIYF.

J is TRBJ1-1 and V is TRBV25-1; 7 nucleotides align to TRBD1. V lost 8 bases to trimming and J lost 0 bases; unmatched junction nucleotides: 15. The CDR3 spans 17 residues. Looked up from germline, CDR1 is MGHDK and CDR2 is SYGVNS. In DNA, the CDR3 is TGTGCCAGCCAGCACCACTTACCGGGACAGCTGAACACTGAAGCTTTCTTT. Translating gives CASQHHLPGQLNTEAFF.